Sequencing of this TCR beta chain was carried out in a study of type 1 and type 2 diabetes patients. Study-wide context: Samples came from type 1 diabetic, type 2 diabetic or nondiabetic people, recruited in China.

This clonotype was seen a handful of times. This CDR3 contains 13 residues. Germline V gives CDR1 SQVTM, CDR2 ANQGSEA. Trimming cost V 4 bases and J 3 bases; bases outside gene matches: 6. Roughly 10 milliliters of peripheral blood were drawn from each donor. Genomic DNA was the PCR template. Multiplex PCR with 30 forward and 13 reverse primers amplified the TCR beta CDR3. TCRdb reprocessed the multiplex PCR reads via MiXCR and lists one record per CDR3 protein. The sample includes approximately 260,000 distinct CDR3 sequences, roughly 48% of them seen just once. The specimen sequenced was peripheral blood mononuclear cells (PBMCs). This TCR came from a man aged 18 to 35 with type 2 diabetes. This chain links TRBV29-1 with TRBJ2-7, with TRBD2 identical over 7 bases. CDR3 in amino acids: CSVVSGEGYEQYF. The CDR3 coding sequence is TGCAGCGTTGTTTCCGGGGAGGGCTACGAGCAGTACTTC.